These T cell receptor beta chains were read from a single sample in a study of blood T cells in healthy people across ages. TCRdb fed the 5' RACE reads into MiXCR, producing one record per CDR3 protein. The profile shows roughly 900,000 distinct CDR3 sequences, 29% of them singletons. The sequenced sample consisted of blood. The receptors here all came from a woman of 80 years or more in good health. Both conserved end residues are part of each CDR3. Each record gives: V gene, D gene, clone size, J gene, CDR3 protein, CDR3 DNA. D genes are given only for firm matches. Size is stated for part of the rows, as once, few or many counts, or as a class when the clone is expanded.

V gene: TRBV6-2/TRBV6-3
D gene: TRBD2
clone size: many
J gene: TRBJ2-1
CDR3 protein: CASRRGAGGSNEQFF
CDR3 DNA: TGTGCCAGCCGAAGGGGGGCGGGGGGAAGCAATGAGCAGTTCTTC

V gene: TRBV12-3/TRBV12-4
D gene: .
clone size: .
J gene: TRBJ1-1
CDR3 protein: CAGSLGQMNTEAFF
CDR3 DNA: TGTGCCGGCAGTTTGGGGCAGATGAACACTGAAGCTTTCTTT

V gene: TRBV20-1
D gene: .
clone size: .
J gene: TRBJ1-5
CDR3 protein: CSARVGSFSNQPQHF
CDR3 DNA: TGCAGTGCTAGAGTCGGCAGTTTTTCCAATCAGCCCCAGCATTTT

V gene: TRBV2
D gene: .
clone size: many
J gene: TRBJ2-4
CDR3 protein: CASRRVTTGNIQYF
CDR3 DNA: TGTGCCAGCAGGAGGGTCACAACGGGGAACATTCAGTACTTC

V gene: TRBV9
D gene: .
clone size: many
J gene: TRBJ1-6
CDR3 protein: CASSVAPDPKSPLHF
CDR3 DNA: TGTGCCAGCAGCGTAGCTCCAGACCCAAAATCACCCCTCCACTTT

V gene: TRBV5-1
D gene: TRBD2
clone size: .
J gene: TRBJ2-3
CDR3 protein: CASSPGLAGGRWDTQYF
CDR3 DNA: TGCGCCAGCAGCCCGGGACTAGCGGGGGGTCGATGGGATACGCAGTATTTT

V gene: TRBV12-3/TRBV12-4
D gene: TRBD2
clone size: many
J gene: TRBJ2-3
CDR3 protein: CASSFTSGGSTDTQYF
CDR3 DNA: TGTGCCAGCAGTTTTACTAGCGGGGGAAGCACAGATACGCAGTATTTT

V gene: TRBV5-1
D gene: TRBD1
clone size: many
J gene: TRBJ1-2
CDR3 protein: CASSFGQETLYGYTF
CDR3 DNA: TGCGCCAGCAGCTTTGGACAGGAAACTCTCTATGGCTACACCTTC

V gene: TRBV7-2
D gene: TRBD1
clone size: many
J gene: TRBJ1-2
CDR3 protein: CASSLGDRGIGYTF
CDR3 DNA: TGTGCCAGCAGCTTAGGGGACAGGGGTATTGGCTACACCTTC

V gene: TRBV24-1
D gene: TRBD2
clone size: few
J gene: TRBJ2-3
CDR3 protein: CATSDASGSGADTQYF
CDR3 DNA: TGTGCCACCAGTGATGCCTCGGGCAGCGGGGCAGATACGCAGTATTTT